This T cell receptor (beta chain) was captured in a study of blood T cells in healthy people across ages. The V and J ends lost 0 bases and 4 bases, in that order; junction bases with no gene match: 3. Germline loops: CDR1 SGHRS, CDR2 YFSETQ. The CDR3 runs to 14 residues. A second 7 to 11 cycle PCR used barcoded and J-beta primers. TCRdb reanalysed the 5' RACE reads using MiXCR and keeps one entry per CDR3 protein. The data show approximately 800,000 distinct CDR3 sequences, with around 34% seen just once and over 10% held by the top ten. J is TRBJ1-1 and V is TRBV5-1, with 7 bases aligning to TRBD1. Specimen: blood. The sequence came from a young man in good health. The CDR3 DNA reads TGCGCCAGCAGCTTGGAGGGACAGTCCACTGAAGCTTTCTTT. It translates to CASSLEGQSTEAFF.